Listed below are T cell receptor beta chains from one sample, sequenced in a study of blood T cells in healthy people across ages. TCRdb processed the 5' RACE reads anew with MiXCR; each CDR3 protein has one entry. Of fewer than 1,000,000 distinct CDR3 sequences in the sample, 35% to 50% were seen once. The specimen sequenced was blood. The source of these receptors is a man older than 75 in good health. Each CDR3 is given with its conserved first and last residue. D genes are given only for firm matches. Clone size, where shown, is once, few, many, or a class for clones that have expanded.

clone size: many; J gene: TRBJ1-1; V gene: TRBV12-3/TRBV12-4; D gene: TRBD1; CDR3 protein: CASSPPRTGGLTEAFF; CDR3 DNA: TGTGCCAGCAGTCCACCCCGGACAGGGGGCCTAACTGAAGCTTTCTTT
clone size: few; J gene: TRBJ2-5; V gene: TRBV11-2; D gene: .; CDR3 protein: CASSPRRVGIQETQYF; CDR3 DNA: TGTGCCAGCAGCCCCCGCAGGGTCGGAATCCAAGAGACCCAGTACTTC
clone size: .; J gene: TRBJ1-2; V gene: TRBV12-3/TRBV12-4; D gene: TRBD1; CDR3 protein: CASSATGANAYGYTF; CDR3 DNA: TGTGCCAGCAGTGCTACAGGGGCGAATGCCTATGGCTACACCTTC
clone size: .; J gene: TRBJ2-3; V gene: TRBV12-3/TRBV12-4; D gene: .; CDR3 protein: CASSLGLITDAQYF; CDR3 DNA: TGTGCCAGCAGTTTGGGGCTGATCACAGATGCGCAGTATTTT
clone size: .; J gene: TRBJ1-1; V gene: TRBV29-1; D gene: .; CDR3 protein: CSVTEVRTEAFF; CDR3 DNA: TGCAGCGTTACAGAAGTCCGAACTGAAGCTTTCTTT
clone size: .; J gene: TRBJ1-5; V gene: TRBV7-2; D gene: TRBD1; CDR3 protein: CVSSLRQGSNQLQHF; CDR3 DNA: TGTGTCAGCAGCCTCCGACAGGGGAGCAATCAGCTCCAGCATTTT
clone size: many; J gene: TRBJ2-3; V gene: TRBV7-2; D gene: .; CDR3 protein: CASSLQDNEGFIDPGTDTQYF; CDR3 DNA: TGTGCCAGCAGCTTACAGGACAACGAGGGGTTTATCGATCCGGGCACAGATACGCAGTATTTT
clone size: .; J gene: TRBJ2-1; V gene: TRBV7-8; D gene: .; CDR3 protein: CASIGGKNNEQFF; CDR3 DNA: TGTGCCAGCATCGGAGGCAAGAACAATGAGCAGTTCTTC
clone size: .; J gene: TRBJ2-7; V gene: TRBV5-1; D gene: .; CDR3 protein: CASSFDAPYEQYF; CDR3 DNA: TGCGCCAGCAGCTTCGATGCGCCCTACGAGCAGTACTTC
clone size: few; J gene: TRBJ1-6; V gene: TRBV7-2; D gene: TRBD1; CDR3 protein: CASSLRGQSALHF; CDR3 DNA: TGTGCCAGCAGCTTAAGGGGGCAATCGGCCCTCCACTTT
clone size: few; J gene: TRBJ2-1; V gene: TRBV10-3; D gene: .; CDR3 protein: CAISEGHEQFF; CDR3 DNA: TGTGCCATCAGTGAGGGCCATGAGCAGTTCTTC
clone size: .; J gene: TRBJ1-4; V gene: TRBV29-1; D gene: .; CDR3 protein: CSVEDIGNEKLFF; CDR3 DNA: TGCAGCGTTGAAGACATAGGGAATGAAAAACTGTTTTTT
clone size: .; J gene: TRBJ2-5; V gene: TRBV6-6; D gene: .; CDR3 protein: CASSWTGGQTQYF; CDR3 DNA: TGTGCCAGCAGCTGGACAGGAGGGCAGACCCAGTACTTC
clone size: .; J gene: TRBJ1-4; V gene: TRBV6-1; D gene: .; CDR3 protein: CASRPGAANGKLFF; CDR3 DNA: TGTGCCAGCAGGCCGGGGGCGGCTAATGGAAAACTGTTTTTT
clone size: .; J gene: TRBJ2-7; V gene: TRBV7-8; D gene: TRBD2; CDR3 protein: CASRPAGDVYEQYF; CDR3 DNA: TGTGCCAGCAGGCCGGCGGGAGACGTCTACGAGCAGTACTTC
clone size: few; J gene: TRBJ2-7; V gene: TRBV20-1; D gene: .; CDR3 protein: CSARDLLEGSYEQYF; CDR3 DNA: TGCAGTGCTAGAGATTTGCTGGAGGGGTCCTACGAGCAGTACTTC
clone size: .; J gene: TRBJ2-7; V gene: TRBV7-2; D gene: .; CDR3 protein: CASSLTGPKGEQYF; CDR3 DNA: TGTGCCAGCAGCTTAACGGGGCCGAAGGGGGAGCAGTACTTC
clone size: few; J gene: TRBJ2-1; V gene: TRBV3-1; D gene: .; CDR3 protein: CASSQDGGSYNEQFF; CDR3 DNA: TGTGCCAGCAGCCAGGACGGGGGCTCCTACAATGAGCAGTTCTTC
clone size: few; J gene: TRBJ2-3; V gene: TRBV14; D gene: .; CDR3 protein: CASSQDWTSQDTQYF; CDR3 DNA: TGTGCCAGCAGCCAAGACTGGACGAGCCAAGATACGCAGTATTTT
clone size: .; J gene: TRBJ2-1; V gene: TRBV12-3/TRBV12-4; D gene: TRBD2; CDR3 protein: CASRGSGSANEQFF; CDR3 DNA: TGTGCCAGCAGGGGGAGCGGGAGTGCAAATGAGCAGTTCTTC
clone size: .; J gene: TRBJ2-7; V gene: TRBV2; D gene: TRBD2; CDR3 protein: CASSDATSGRYEQYF; CDR3 DNA: TGTGCCAGCAGTGACGCGACTAGCGGGCGCTACGAGCAGTACTTC
clone size: .; J gene: TRBJ2-7; V gene: TRBV24-1; D gene: TRBD1; CDR3 protein: CATSDPARDRGNEQYF; CDR3 DNA: TGTGCCACCAGTGACCCTGCTCGGGACAGGGGTAACGAGCAGTACTTC
clone size: .; J gene: TRBJ2-7; V gene: TRBV5-1; D gene: .; CDR3 protein: CASSLTTGGTYEQYF; CDR3 DNA: TGCGCCAGCAGCTTGACGACTGGCGGGACCTACGAGCAGTACTTC
clone size: .; J gene: TRBJ1-2; V gene: TRBV27; D gene: TRBD1; CDR3 protein: CASSFTSGGRGYTF; CDR3 DNA: TGTGCCAGCAGTTTCACGTCAGGGGGCCGGGGCTACACCTTC
clone size: many; J gene: TRBJ2-7; V gene: TRBV20-1; D gene: TRBD2; CDR3 protein: CSARGLAGNYEQYF; CDR3 DNA: TGCAGTGCTAGGGGACTAGCGGGAAACTACGAGCAGTACTTC
clone size: .; J gene: TRBJ2-3; V gene: TRBV5-1; D gene: TRBD1; CDR3 protein: CASSQTGTGGTDTQYF; CDR3 DNA: TGCGCCAGCAGCCAAACCGGGACAGGGGGGACAGATACGCAGTATTTT
clone size: .; J gene: TRBJ2-5; V gene: TRBV10-3; D gene: .; CDR3 protein: CATRSGSGTQYF; CDR3 DNA: TGTGCCACCCGCTCGGGCTCCGGGACCCAGTACTTC
clone size: few; J gene: TRBJ2-4; V gene: TRBV20-1; D gene: TRBD2; CDR3 protein: CSAQLLAGGDLAKNIQYF; CDR3 DNA: TGCAGTGCTCAGTTGCTAGCGGGAGGCGACCTAGCCAAAAACATTCAGTACTTC
clone size: few; J gene: TRBJ2-5; V gene: TRBV12-3/TRBV12-4; D gene: .; CDR3 protein: CASTSMGGGKETQYF; CDR3 DNA: TGTGCCAGCACCTCTATGGGAGGGGGCAAGGAGACCCAGTACTTC
clone size: many; J gene: TRBJ2-7; V gene: TRBV29-1; D gene: TRBD1; CDR3 protein: CSVDDGTGGNEQYF; CDR3 DNA: TGCAGCGTTGATGACGGGACAGGTGGTAACGAGCAGTACTTC
clone size: .; J gene: TRBJ2-1; V gene: TRBV24-1; D gene: TRBD1; CDR3 protein: CATSPSPGTAPNEQFF; CDR3 DNA: TGTGCCACCAGTCCCTCCCCCGGGACAGCACCCAATGAGCAGTTCTTC
clone size: .; J gene: TRBJ2-4; V gene: TRBV20-1; D gene: .; CDR3 protein: CSARGTPAKNIQYF; CDR3 DNA: TGCAGTGCTAGAGGGACGCCCGCCAAAAACATTCAGTACTTC
clone size: few; J gene: TRBJ2-1; V gene: TRBV5-6; D gene: .; CDR3 protein: CASSGGVSSYNEQFF; CDR3 DNA: TGTGCCAGCAGCGGCGGGGTTAGCTCCTACAATGAGCAGTTCTTC
clone size: .; J gene: TRBJ2-1; V gene: TRBV3-1; D gene: TRBD1; CDR3 protein: CASSQLQGALEQFF; CDR3 DNA: TGTGCCAGCAGCCAACTGCAGGGGGCCCTTGAGCAGTTCTTC
clone size: .; J gene: TRBJ1-4; V gene: TRBV20-1; D gene: .; CDR3 protein: CSARVGLTNEKLFF; CDR3 DNA: TGCAGTGCTAGAGTAGGACTAACTAATGAAAAACTGTTTTTT
clone size: .; J gene: TRBJ2-3; V gene: TRBV24-1; D gene: .; CDR3 protein: CATSDLTSTDTQYF; CDR3 DNA: TGTGCCACCAGTGATTTAACTAGCACAGATACACAGTATTTT
clone size: few; J gene: TRBJ2-2; V gene: TRBV7-6; D gene: TRBD1; CDR3 protein: CASSPGGSNTGELFF; CDR3 DNA: TGTGCCAGCAGCCCAGGGGGTTCGAACACCGGGGAGCTGTTTTTT
clone size: .; J gene: TRBJ2-7; V gene: TRBV10-2; D gene: .; CDR3 protein: CASSEGQAALYEQYF; CDR3 DNA: TGCGCCAGCAGTGAGGGGCAGGCAGCCCTCTACGAGCAGTACTTC
clone size: few; J gene: TRBJ2-5; V gene: TRBV2; D gene: .; CDR3 protein: CASSEAANQETQYF; CDR3 DNA: TGTGCCAGCAGTGAAGCGGCAAACCAAGAGACCCAGTACTTC
clone size: .; J gene: TRBJ2-1; V gene: TRBV24-1; D gene: .; CDR3 protein: CATSDFRASYNEQFF; CDR3 DNA: TGTGCCACCAGTGATTTCAGGGCCTCCTACAATGAGCAGTTCTTC
clone size: .; J gene: TRBJ1-1; V gene: TRBV19; D gene: .; CDR3 protein: CASSMGMNTEAFF; CDR3 DNA: TGTGCCAGTAGTATGGGGATGAACACTGAAGCTTTCTTT
clone size: .; J gene: TRBJ2-1; V gene: TRBV7-9; D gene: .; CDR3 protein: CANSLVAGYNEQFF; CDR3 DNA: TGTGCCAACAGCTTGGTTGCGGGATACAATGAGCAGTTCTTC
clone size: many; J gene: TRBJ1-5; V gene: TRBV7-2; D gene: .; CDR3 protein: CASSLDGQPQHF; CDR3 DNA: TGCGCCAGCAGCTTGGATGGTCAGCCCCAGCATTTT
clone size: once; J gene: TRBJ2-5; V gene: TRBV3-1; D gene: TRBD1; CDR3 protein: CASSQETGDETQYF; CDR3 DNA: TGTGCCAGCAGCCAGGAGACAGGGGATGAGACCCAGTACTTC
clone size: few; J gene: TRBJ2-1; V gene: TRBV18; D gene: .; CDR3 protein: CASSPSQHRYNEQFF; CDR3 DNA: TGTGCCAGCTCACCGTCCCAACATCGGTACAATGAGCAGTTCTTC
clone size: .; J gene: TRBJ2-5; V gene: TRBV24-1; D gene: TRBD1; CDR3 protein: CATSDLGGTGEETQYF; CDR3 DNA: TGTGCCACCAGTGATTTAGGTGGGACAGGGGAGGAGACCCAGTACTTC
clone size: few; J gene: TRBJ1-2; V gene: TRBV6-5; D gene: .; CDR3 protein: CACTGGYGYTF; CDR3 DNA: TGTGCCTGCACAGGAGGGTATGGCTACACCTTC
clone size: many; J gene: TRBJ2-3; V gene: TRBV15; D gene: TRBD2; CDR3 protein: CATSRGSGSTDTQYF; CDR3 DNA: TGTGCCACCAGCAGAGGTAGCGGGAGCACAGATACGCAGTATTTT
clone size: .; J gene: TRBJ2-2; V gene: TRBV5-1; D gene: TRBD1; CDR3 protein: CAGRLRQGASTGELFF; CDR3 DNA: TGCGCCGGCAGACTAAGACAGGGGGCTTCTACCGGGGAGCTGTTTTTT